The present entry profiles one TCR beta chain with its context. Positive CCR7 selection of CD45RO-negative cells yielded the naive CD8 cells, and terminally differentiated effector memory CD45RA+ cells were excluded. This sample stems from a study of shared clonotypes between healthy human individuals. The V end was cut by 5 bases, the J end by 0 bases, with 14 bases between. Germline V gene sequence: CDR1 SGHVS, CDR2 FQNEAQ. CDR3 length equals 15 residues. TCRdb's table, derived via immunoSEQ multiplex PCR, lists solely in-frame clones and lacks some. The sample contains around 700,000 clones, just over 90% of which appear only once.

Sequenced: naive CD8+ T cells sorted from blood. The TCR comes from a man aged 30-40 years in good health. This rearrangement joins TRBV7-8 to TRBJ2-7; maybe TRBD2 (7 bases). The DNA of the CDR3 is TGTGCCAGCAGCCAAGGGAGGGGGATCTCCTACGAGCAGTACTTC. Encoded protein: CASSQGRGISYEQYF.